This entry lists 20 T cell receptor beta chains sequenced from one sample in a study of T cell responses to AZD1222 COVID-19 vaccine. Method: immunoSEQ multiplex PCR; TCRdb's copy keeps in-frame clones and lacks some. The sample consists of 130,000 to 150,000 clones, 91% of them appearing once. The sequencing used peripheral blood, collected on day 0 of AZD1222 vaccination. The receptors derive from an adult in good health.

CDR3 bases: TGTGCCAGCAGCCGCGCCGGACAGGCAGAGAGGTCACCCCTCCACTTT. This codes for CASSRAGQAERSPLHF. This chain links TRBV9 with TRBJ1-6; 7 bases agree with TRBD1. The CDR3 spans 16 residues. The ends lost 4 bases at V and 10 bases at J; junction bases unmatched: 14. The germline V gene has CDR1 SGDLS and CDR2 YYNGEE.

This clone was observed a handful of times. The rearrangement uses TRBV4-1 and TRBJ1-6; no definite D call. Deletions cut 1 base from V and 6 bases from J, with 16 bases between. Germline values: CDR1 MGHRA, CDR2 YSYEKL. CDR3 length equals 17 residues. The CDR3 is CASSQVPRGFGNSPLHF. The CDR3 DNA reads as TGCGCCAGCAGCCAAGTTCCCCGTGGGTTTGGTAATTCACCCCTCCACTTT.

The chain carries TRBV4-2 and TRBJ1-1; maybe TRBD1 (5 bases). V was pared by 0 bases and J by 7 bases, with 12 bases between. The CDR3 is 14 amino acids. Germline V gene lookup returns CDR1 LGHNA and CDR2 YNFKEQ. CDR3 protein: CASSQEAGLVEAFF. CDR3 DNA sequence: TGTGCCAGCAGCCAAGAAGCAGGGCTCGTTGAAGCTTTCTTT.

The chain is built from TRBV19 and TRBJ2-1; TRBD2 might be the D (6 bases). Germline V gene sequence: CDR1 LNHDA, CDR2 SQIVND (reference sequence). This CDR3 has 16 amino acids. The V end was cut by 3 bases, the J end by 2 bases, with 14 bases between. DNA of the CDR3: TGTGCCAGTAGTATGGCCGGGGGAAGGACCTACAATGAGCAGTTCTTC. Translation: CASSMAGGRTYNEQFF.

The chain employs TRBV6-2 or TRBV6-3 and TRBJ2-7, with unresolved D. The CDR3 runs to 14 residues. Trimming removed 5 bases from V and 2 bases from J, with 13 bases in between. Germline-derived CDR1 and CDR2 are MNHEY and SVGEGT. The CDR3 coding sequence is TGTGCCAGCAGTCTCTCAAGAGTAACCTACGAGCAGTACTTC. Protein sequence: CASSLSRVTYEQYF.

This clone was observed a single time. This chain connects TRBV5-6 to TRBJ2-2; 9 bases map to TRBD1. Unmatched junction bases numbered 8, after V lost 2 bases and J lost 0 bases. Per the germline V gene, CDR1 is SGHDT and CDR2 is YYEEEE. This CDR3 has 18 amino acids. As DNA, the CDR3 is TGTGCCAGCAGCTTAAGGACAGGGGTTCCCGCGAACACCGGGGAGCTGTTTTTT. Translating gives CASSLRTGVPANTGELFF.

V and J are TRBV5-1 and TRBJ1-2; 8 bases map to TRBD1. CDR1 is SGHRS and CDR2 is YFSETQ in the germline V gene. V shed 2 bases and J 4 bases; nucleotides not matched to a gene: 7. This CDR3 spans 15 amino acids. CDR3 DNA sequence: TGCGCCAGCAGCTTCGGGACAGGCCTTTTCTATGGCTACACCTTC. It yields the protein CASSFGTGLFYGYTF.

This chain joins TRBV6-2 or TRBV6-3 and TRBJ2-1, with 7 bases aligning to TRBD2. After removal of 5 bases from V and 4 bases from J, the junction contained 5 bases not matched to a gene. The CDR3 contains 14 residues. The germline V gene encodes CDR1 MNHEY and CDR2 SVGEGT. The CDR3 sequence: CASSPNGRYNEQFF. The DNA of the CDR3 is TGTGCCAGCAGTCCCAACGGGAGGTACAATGAGCAGTTCTTC.

V gene TRBV11-2 combines with J gene TRBJ1-3; D might be TRBD1 (5 bases). V lost 5 bases to trimming and J lost 0 bases, with 5 bases between them. Germline-derived CDR1 and CDR2 are SGHAT and FQNNGV. There are 13 residues in the CDR3. The CDR3, as DNA: TGTGCCAGCAGCGGACACTCTGGAAACACCATATATTTT. Translated: CASSGHSGNTIYF.

This chain connects TRBV9 to TRBJ2-7; no clear D gene. V was cut by 0 bases and J by 2 bases, with 12 bases left in between. CDR1 SGDLS and CDR2 YYNGEE come from the germline V gene. This CDR3 is 15 amino acids long. The DNA for the CDR3 is TGTGCCAGCAGCGTAGGCCTAGGTTCCGCCTACGAGCAGTACTTC. As protein: CASSVGLGSAYEQYF.

The chain has TRBV5-1 and TRBJ1-1; D not resolved. The V end lost 6 bases, the J end lost 2 bases, and 11 bases lay between the germline ends. The CDR3 covers 13 residues. Germline CDR1 SGHRS, CDR2 YFSETQ. The CDR3 DNA is TGCGCCAGCACCGGTATCGCTAACACTGAAGCTTTCTTT. It encodes CASTGIANTEAFF. The variable domain in full, with the rest retrieved from reference TRBV5-1 and TRBJ1-1, is KAGVTQTPRYLIKTRGQQVTLSCSPISGHRSVSWYQQTPGQGLQFLFEYFSETQRNKGNFPGRFSGRQFSNSRSEMNVSTLELGDSALYLCASTGIANTEAFFGQGTRLTVV.

The chain is built from TRBV4-3 and TRBJ1-4; D is ambiguous. V lost 0 bases to trimming and J lost 8 bases, with 16 bases between them. CDR1 and CDR2 (germline): LGHNA, YSLEER. The CDR3 covers 16 residues. The DNA for the CDR3 is TGCGCCAGCAGCCAAGATCTGAACCCTTCCTGGGAAAAACTGTTTTTT. This codes for CASSQDLNPSWEKLFF.

This chain joins TRBV11-2 and TRBJ1-3; tentative D call: TRBD1 (6 bases). This CDR3 region has 17 residues. Germline V gene data show CDR1 as SGHAT and CDR2 as FQNNGV. The V and J ends lost 5 bases and 5 bases respectively, with 22 bases between them. CDR3 sequence (DNA): TGTGCCAGCAGCCCCAGGGGTGGGGCGGTCGGAAGAAACACCATATATTTT. It is translated as CASSPRGGAVGRNTIYF.

This clone turned up a few times. This chain links TRBV6-5 with TRBJ2-7; D not resolved. The germline V and J ends were trimmed by 0 bases and 4 bases, with 7 bases remaining between them. CDR3 length: 13 residues. CDR1 and CDR2 from the germline V gene are MNHEY and SVGAGI. Here the CDR3 reads CASSYSSAYEQYF. The CDR3 region has the DNA TGTGCCAGCAGTTACTCGAGCGCATACGAGCAGTACTTC.

The chain's CDR3 is CASSRDVYGYTF. CDR3 nucleotides: TGTGCCAGCAGTAGGGATGTCTATGGCTACACCTTC. V is TRBV12-3 or TRBV12-4 and J is TRBJ1-2; no clear D. This CDR3 has 12 residues. Deletions cut 5 bases from V and 4 bases from J, with 8 bases between.

The CDR3 region is CASSATGLETQYF. The DNA of the CDR3 is TGTGCCAGCTCAGCGACGGGGTTGGAGACCCAGTACTTC. This sequence joins TRBV7-6 and TRBJ2-5, with a possible D match to TRBD2 (5 bases). This CDR3 contains 13 residues. Germline values: CDR1 SGHVS, CDR2 FNYEAQ. The germline V and J ends were trimmed by 8 bases and 5 bases, with 15 bases remaining between them.

The V call is TRBV7-9, the J call TRBJ1-2; D ambiguous. The germline gives CDR1 SEHNR, CDR2 FQNEAQ (reference sequence). The CDR3 runs to 14 residues. The V gene lost 1 base and the J gene lost 8 bases, with 14 bases spanning the gap. The CDR3 sequence is CASSLGQERKGYTF. The DNA of the CDR3 is TGTGCCAGCAGCTTAGGGCAGGAGAGAAAAGGCTACACCTTC.

This clone was detected only once. This chain joins TRBV4-3 and TRBJ2-1; the match to TRBD2 covers 9 bases. CDR1 and CDR2 (germline): LGHNA, YSLEER. J was trimmed by 2 bases and V by 3 bases; bases with no gene match: 2. This CDR3 is 15 amino acids long. CDR3 sequence reads: CASSQLAGAYNEQFF. In DNA form, the CDR3 reads TGCGCCAGCAGCCAGTTAGCGGGAGCCTACAATGAGCAGTTCTTC.

A single count supports this clone. V gene TRBV28 combines with J gene TRBJ2-5; D unresolved. CDR3 length equals 13 residues. Germline assignment: CDR1 MDHEN and CDR2 SYDVKM. V lost 2 bases and J 5 bases, leaving 9 bases between the germline ends. The CDR3 spells CASSLNRYETQYF. Here the CDR3 DNA reads TGTGCCAGCAGTTTAAACCGGTATGAGACCCAGTACTTC. Supplemented by reference TRBV28 and TRBJ2-5, the full variable domain reads DVKVTQSSRYLVKRTGEKVFLECVQDMDHENMFWYRQDPGLGLRLIYFSYDVKMKEKGDIPEGYSVSREKKERFSLILESASTNQTSMYLCASSLNRYETQYFGPGTRLLVL.

This sequence joins TRBV27 and TRBJ2-1, with 11 bases matching TRBD2. Germline lookup yields CDR1 MNHEY and CDR2 SMNVEV (reference sequence). V shed 5 bases, J shed 6 bases, and the junction held 12 bases outside the gene matches. The CDR3 runs 17 residues. The CDR3 loop reads CASSAPLAGGPGNEQFF. The CDR3 nucleotides are TGTGCCAGCAGTGCTCCTTTAGCGGGGGGGCCTGGCAATGAGCAGTTCTTC.